A selection of T cell receptor beta chains follows, all from one sample in a study of blood T cell repertoires in COVID-19. Assay: immunoSEQ multiplex PCR; the TCRdb copy retains only in-frame clones and omits some. The data show 75,000 to 80,000 clones, with under 95% seen just once and approximately 5.3% held by the top ten. Input material: peripheral blood. All receptors derive from a human donor in a cohort sampled during active COVID-19. Both conserved end residues are part of each CDR3. The order of the fields is V gene, clone size, D gene, J gene, CDR3 length, CDR3 DNA, CDR3 protein. The D gene is left open where the match is weak. The size field is filled for only some rows; it gives once, few, many or a size class.

TRBV6-6	-	-	TRBJ1-1	14	TGTGCCAGCAGGACCCCAGGGAAGAACACTGAAGCTTTCTTT	CASRTPGKNTEAFF
TRBV4-3	-	-	TRBJ1-1	15	TGCGCCAGCAGCCAAGAATGGGCAGTTTACACTGAAGCTTTCTTT	CASSQEWAVYTEAFF
TRBV19	-	TRBD2	TRBJ2-1	15	TGTGCCAGTAGCCTCGAGCGGGGGCCTTACAATGAGCAGTTCTTC	CASSLERGPYNEQFF
TRBV7-6	-	TRBD2	TRBJ2-1	16	TGTGCCAGCAGCGGCTTTGGCGGGGGGGCCGGCGATGAGCAGTTCTTC	CASSGFGGGAGDEQFF
TRBV6-5	once	TRBD1	TRBJ2-3	14	TGTGCCAGCAGTACACAGGGGCGGATAGATACGCAGTATTTT	CASSTQGRIDTQYF
TRBV27	-	-	TRBJ1-4	15	TGTGCCAGCAGTTCCTCAGGGTTACCTAATGAAAAACTGTTTTTT	CASSSSGLPNEKLFF
TRBV6-2/TRBV6-3	-	-	TRBJ2-7	13	TGTGCCAGCAGTTGGCCGGCGGCCTACGAGCAGTACTTC	CASSWPAAYEQYF
TRBV18	-	TRBD1	TRBJ1-2	15	TGTGCCAGCTCACCACGCCGGACAGGGGATGGTGGCTACACCTTC	CASSPRRTGDGGYTF
TRBV11-2	-	-	TRBJ2-2	14	TGTGCCAGCAGCTTAGTCTCAGGGTCCGGGGAGCTGTTTTTT	CASSLVSGSGELFF
TRBV7-3	-	-	TRBJ2-2	14	TGTGCCAGCAGCAAAACAGAGAACACCGGGGAGCTGTTTTTT	CASSKTENTGELFF
TRBV19	few	TRBD1	TRBJ1-1	12	TGTGCCAGCCGGGACAGGGACACTGAAGCTTTCTTT	CASRDRDTEAFF
TRBV3-1/TRBV3-2	few	TRBD2	TRBJ2-7	14	TGTGCCAGCAGCCAAGTTTCCAGCGGGGGGACTCAGTACTTC	CASSQVSSGGTQYF
TRBV5-1	-	TRBD2	TRBJ2-1	15	TGCGCCAGCAGCCCCGGGACTAGCGGGTACAATGAGCAGTTCTTC	CASSPGTSGYNEQFF
TRBV6-2/TRBV6-3	-	TRBD2	TRBJ2-2	15	TGTGCCAGCAGTTACTTGAGCGGGGGGGCCGGGGAGCTGTTTTTT	CASSYLSGGAGELFF
TRBV13	-	-	TRBJ2-1	16	TGTGCCAGCAGCTTAGGTCGTGCGGGGAGCTACAATGAGCAGTTCTTC	CASSLGRAGSYNEQFF
TRBV27	-	TRBD1	TRBJ2-2	12	TGTGCCAGCAGGACAGGGTCCGGGGAGCTGTTTTTT	CASRTGSGELFF
TRBV18	-	-	TRBJ2-5	13	TGTGCCAGCTCACCAAGAGACCAAGAGACCCAGTACTTC	CASSPRDQETQYF
TRBV6-1	once	-	TRBJ2-7	13	TGTGCCAGCAGTGACCCAGTAAACTACGAGCAGTACTTC	CASSDPVNYEQYF
TRBV12-5	-	TRBD2	TRBJ2-1	17	TGTGCTAGTGGTCTCGGCGGGGGGGCCTATTCCTACAATGAGCAGTTCTTC	CASGLGGGAYSYNEQFF
TRBV10-2	-	TRBD2	TRBJ2-7	16	TGCGCCAGCAGTGAGCTTAGCGGGGGGCCCTCCTACGAGCAGTACTTC	CASSELSGGPSYEQYF
TRBV7-2	-	-	TRBJ1-4	14	TGTGCCAGCAGCTTAGCCGGGTTCAATGAAAAACTGTTTTTT	CASSLAGFNEKLFF
TRBV6-6	-	-	TRBJ2-7	15	TGTGCCAGCAGCCCCGGCCGGGGTATCGGCTACGAGCAGTACTTC	CASSPGRGIGYEQYF
TRBV5-1	-	TRBD2	TRBJ2-7	14	TGCGCCAGCAAGCAAGCGGGGAGCTCCTACGAGCAGTACTTC	CASKQAGSSYEQYF
TRBV14	-	TRBD1	TRBJ1-1	16	TGTGCCAGCAGCCAACATCCGGGACAGTTGAACACTGAAGCTTTCTTT	CASSQHPGQLNTEAFF
TRBV21-1	-	-	TRBJ2-3	16	TGTGCCAGCAGCGCGACAGGGTCCCGAGGCGCAGATACGCAGTATTTT	CASSATGSRGADTQYF
TRBV5-3	-	TRBD2	TRBJ2-7	16	TGTGCCAGACCGGACCGGAGGCGGGGGGTGGAGTGCGAGCAGTACTTC	CARPDRRRGVECEQYF
TRBV10-2	-	TRBD2	TRBJ2-3	13	TGCGCCAGCCGCGCGGGAGGCACAGATACGCAGTATTTT	CASRAGGTDTQYF
TRBV11-1	once	-	TRBJ1-2	15	TGTGCCAGCAGCTTGTTAGTCGGGCAGCGGTATGGCTACACCTTC	CASSLLVGQRYGYTF
TRBV12-3/TRBV12-4	-	-	TRBJ1-1	13	TGTGCCAGCAGTTTCCCACAGAAGGCTGAAGCTTTCTTT	CASSFPQKAEAFF
TRBV5-6	-	TRBD1	TRBJ2-5	18	TGTGCCAGCAGCAGCCGGGACAGGGGTTTTTGGGGGCAAGAGACCCAGTACTTC	CASSSRDRGFWGQETQYF
TRBV10-1	-	-	TRBJ2-3	15	TGCGCCAGCACCGAGGGTACCTCTAGCACAGATACGCAGTATTTT	CASTEGTSSTDTQYF
TRBV7-2	once	TRBD1	TRBJ2-2	15	TGTGCCAGCAGCTTGAGACAGGGGTCAAGCGGGGAGCTGTTTTTT	CASSLRQGSSGELFF
TRBV3-1/TRBV3-2	-	TRBD2	TRBJ2-7	17	TGTGCCAGCATCCGACTAGCGGGGGTCCAAAGGTCCTACGAGCAGTACTTC	CASIRLAGVQRSYEQYF
TRBV14	-	-	TRBJ1-1	15	TGTGCCAGCAGCCCCCCGGGACATAGGGGCACTGAAGCTTTCTTT	CASSPPGHRGTEAFF
TRBV3-1/TRBV3-2	-	TRBD1	TRBJ1-2	14	TGTGCCAGCAGCCCCCCCGGGACAGCTTTTGGCTACACCTTC	CASSPPGTAFGYTF
TRBV10-3	once	-	TRBJ1-2	14	TGTGCCATCAGTGGGAACAGGGATAACTATGGCTACACCTTC	CAISGNRDNYGYTF
TRBV6-5	-	TRBD2	TRBJ2-1	14	TGTGCCAGCAGTTCAAGCGGGGGCCACAATGAGCAGTTCTTC	CASSSSGGHNEQFF
TRBV10-3	-	TRBD1	TRBJ2-7	13	TGTGCCATCAGCGGGACAGGGAGGAACGAGCAGTACTTC	CAISGTGRNEQYF
TRBV13	-	TRBD2	TRBJ2-3	18	TGTGCCAGCAGCTTCCCCGGGGTAGCGGGGGGGAATACGGATACGCAGTATTTT	CASSFPGVAGGNTDTQYF
TRBV10-3	-	TRBD1	TRBJ1-4	14	TGTGCCATCAGGGGACAGGGGGAAAGTGAAAAACTGTTTTTT	CAIRGQGESEKLFF
TRBV7-2	-	TRBD2	TRBJ2-7	15	TGTGCCAGCAGCTTAGAGCGGGGGGGCCCCTACGAGCAGTACTTC	CASSLERGGPYEQYF
TRBV18	-	-	TRBJ2-4	16	TGTGCCAGCTCACCCCCGCCCAGGCACGGCAAAAACATTCAGTACTTC	CASSPPPRHGKNIQYF
TRBV9	-	TRBD2	TRBJ2-1	17	TGTGCCAGCAGCGTAGAGGTAGCGGGGGTTTCCTACAATGAGCAGTTCTTC	CASSVEVAGVSYNEQFF
TRBV5-8	few	-	TRBJ1-4	15	TGTGCCAGCAGCTTTGCACTTTCAACTAATGAAAAACTGTTTTTT	CASSFALSTNEKLFF
TRBV7-2	-	TRBD1	TRBJ1-2	13	TGTGCCAGCAGCTTCGGGGACAGGGATGGCTACACCTTC	CASSFGDRDGYTF
TRBV24-1	-	-	TRBJ1-2	14	TGTGCCACCAGTGATTCTAACAGGGATTATGGCTACACCTTC	CATSDSNRDYGYTF
TRBV7-8	-	-	TRBJ2-7	14	TGTGCCAGCAGCCGAGGGCGGGACTCCTACGAGCAGTACTTC	CASSRGRDSYEQYF
TRBV5-1	-	TRBD2	TRBJ2-1	15	TGCGCCAGCAGCTTGGGCGGGGGGGCTATGAATGAGCAGTTCTTC	CASSLGGGAMNEQFF